This TCR beta chain appears in the sequencing data of a study of blood T cell repertoires in COVID-19. Study at large: The United States, Italy and Spain were the sources of the acute and convalescent COVID-19 samples.

Authors' processing steps: Reference gene primer amplification gave estimated nucleated cell counts. Some clones are missing from TCRdb's copy, which holds only in-frame ones; the method was immunoSEQ multiplex PCR. Clonal size and the V and J genes are those of that table, whereas D and trimming came from the DNA. Here the sample spans over 200,000 clones, less than 90% being singletons. Residents of 24 US areas, aged roughly 18 to 89 years, made up the participants. CDR3 length equals 15 residues. V lost 6 bases and J lost 0, with 12 bases in between. CDR1 and CDR2 from the germline V gene are MNHEY and SMNVEV (reference sequence).

This sequence originates from a woman aged 50 to 60 in a cohort exposed to, infected with or recovered from COVID-19 (not recorded which). V usage is TRBV27 and J usage is TRBJ1-3, with a possible D match to TRBD1 (6 bases). Sequencing was performed on PBMCs or T cells enriched from blood (not recorded which). Written as DNA, the CDR3 is TGTGCCAGCAGAGGACAGTGGAGCTCTGGAAACACCATATATTTT. Its protein product is CASRGQWSSGNTIYF.